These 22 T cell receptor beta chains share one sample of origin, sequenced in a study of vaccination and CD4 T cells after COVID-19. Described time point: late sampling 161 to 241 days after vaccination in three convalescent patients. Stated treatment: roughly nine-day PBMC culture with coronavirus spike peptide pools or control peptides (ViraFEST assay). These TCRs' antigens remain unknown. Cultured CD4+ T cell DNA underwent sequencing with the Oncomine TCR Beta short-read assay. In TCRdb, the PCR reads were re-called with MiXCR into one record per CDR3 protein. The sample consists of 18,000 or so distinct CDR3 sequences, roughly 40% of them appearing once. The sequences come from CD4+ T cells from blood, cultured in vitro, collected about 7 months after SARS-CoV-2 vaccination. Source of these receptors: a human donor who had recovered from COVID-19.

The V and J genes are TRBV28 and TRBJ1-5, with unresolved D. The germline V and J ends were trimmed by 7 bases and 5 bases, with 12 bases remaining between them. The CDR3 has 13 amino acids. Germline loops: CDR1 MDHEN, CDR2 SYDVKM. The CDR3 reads CASKSPLYQPQHF. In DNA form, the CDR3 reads TGTGCCAGCAAGTCCCCCTTGTATCAGCCCCAGCATTTT.

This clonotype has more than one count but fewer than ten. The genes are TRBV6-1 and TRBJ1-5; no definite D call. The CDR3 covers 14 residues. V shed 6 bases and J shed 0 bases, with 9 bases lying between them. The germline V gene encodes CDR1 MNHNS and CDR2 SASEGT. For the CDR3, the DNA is TGTGCCAGCAGGAGTCCCCATAGCAATCAGCCCCAGCATTTT. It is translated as CASRSPHSNQPQHF.

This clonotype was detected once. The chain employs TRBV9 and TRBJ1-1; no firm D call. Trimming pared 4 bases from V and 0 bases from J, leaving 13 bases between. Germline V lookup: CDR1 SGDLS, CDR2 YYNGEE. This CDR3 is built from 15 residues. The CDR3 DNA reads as TGTGCCAGCAGCCCCGATTGGGCTATGAACACTGAAGCTTTCTTT. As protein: CASSPDWAMNTEAFF.

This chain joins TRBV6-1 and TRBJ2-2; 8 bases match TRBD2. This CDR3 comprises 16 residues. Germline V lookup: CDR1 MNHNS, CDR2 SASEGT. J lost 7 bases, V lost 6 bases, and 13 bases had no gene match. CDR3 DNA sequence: TGTGCCAGCAGGCGTCCGGGACTAGTAATGGGCGGGGAGCTGTTTTTT. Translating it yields CASRRPGLVMGGELFF.

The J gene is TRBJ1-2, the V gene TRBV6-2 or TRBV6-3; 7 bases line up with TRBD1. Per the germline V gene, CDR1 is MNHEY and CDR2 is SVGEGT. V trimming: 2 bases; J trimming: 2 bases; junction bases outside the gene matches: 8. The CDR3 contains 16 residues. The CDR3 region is CASSYRGRVPNYGYTF. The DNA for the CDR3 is TGTGCCAGCAGTTACAGGGGGCGGGTTCCCAACTATGGCTACACCTTC.

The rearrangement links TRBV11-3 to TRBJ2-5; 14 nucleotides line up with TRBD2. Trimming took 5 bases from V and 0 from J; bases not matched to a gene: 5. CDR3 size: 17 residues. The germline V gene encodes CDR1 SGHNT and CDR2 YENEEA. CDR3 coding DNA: TGTGCCAGCAGCCCCGGACTAGCGGGAGGTGACCAAGAGACCCAGTACTTC. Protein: CASSPGLAGGDQETQYF.

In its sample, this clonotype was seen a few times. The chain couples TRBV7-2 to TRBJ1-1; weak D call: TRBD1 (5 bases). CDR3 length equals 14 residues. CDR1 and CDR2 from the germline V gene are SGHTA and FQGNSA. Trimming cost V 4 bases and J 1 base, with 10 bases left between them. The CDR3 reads CASSYGAANTEAFF. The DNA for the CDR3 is TGTGCCAGCAGCTATGGGGCGGCGAACACTGAAGCTTTCTTT.

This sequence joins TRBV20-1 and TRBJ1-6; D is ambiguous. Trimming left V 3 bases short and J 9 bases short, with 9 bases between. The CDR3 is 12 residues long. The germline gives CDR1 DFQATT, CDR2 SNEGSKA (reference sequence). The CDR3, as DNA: TGCAGTGCTAGTCAGAATACTTCACCCCTCCACTTT. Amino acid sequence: CSASQNTSPLHF.

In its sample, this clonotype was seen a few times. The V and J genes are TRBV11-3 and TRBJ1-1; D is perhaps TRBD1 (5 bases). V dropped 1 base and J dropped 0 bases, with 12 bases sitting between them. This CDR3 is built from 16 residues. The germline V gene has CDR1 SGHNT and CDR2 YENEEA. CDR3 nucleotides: TGTGCCAGCAGCTTAGGGACACTGAACATGAACACTGAAGCTTTCTTT. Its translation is CASSLGTLNMNTEAFF.

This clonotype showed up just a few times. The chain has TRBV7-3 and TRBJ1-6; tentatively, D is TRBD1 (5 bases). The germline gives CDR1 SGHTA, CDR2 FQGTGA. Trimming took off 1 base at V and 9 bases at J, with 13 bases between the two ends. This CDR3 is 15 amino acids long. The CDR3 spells CASSLKGPIVSPLHF. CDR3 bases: TGTGCCAGCAGCTTAAAGGGACCGATAGTTTCACCCCTCCACTTT.

The CDR3 bases are TGCAGTGCTAACCTAGCGGAAGAGACCCAGTACTTC. Translation: CSANLAEETQYF. The V and J genes are TRBV20-1 and TRBJ2-5; 7 bases map to TRBD2. CDR1 DFQATT and CDR2 SNEGSKA come from the germline V gene (reference sequence). The junction had 2 bases not matched to a gene; V was cut back by 4 bases and J by 3 bases. This CDR3 region has 12 residues.

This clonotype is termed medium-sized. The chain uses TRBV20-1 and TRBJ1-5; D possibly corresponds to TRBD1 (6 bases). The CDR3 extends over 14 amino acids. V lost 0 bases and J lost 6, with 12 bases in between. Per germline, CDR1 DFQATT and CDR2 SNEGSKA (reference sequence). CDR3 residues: CSARDQRGSQPQHF. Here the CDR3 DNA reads TGCAGTGCTAGAGATCAAAGGGGGAGTCAGCCCCAGCATTTT.

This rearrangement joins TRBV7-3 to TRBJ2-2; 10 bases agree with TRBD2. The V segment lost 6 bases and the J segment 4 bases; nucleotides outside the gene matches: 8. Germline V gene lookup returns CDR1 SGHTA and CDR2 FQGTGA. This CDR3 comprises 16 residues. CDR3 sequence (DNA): TGTGCCAGCAGTACCCCGGGACTAGCGAGCACCGGGGAGCTGTTTTTT. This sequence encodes CASSTPGLASTGELFF.

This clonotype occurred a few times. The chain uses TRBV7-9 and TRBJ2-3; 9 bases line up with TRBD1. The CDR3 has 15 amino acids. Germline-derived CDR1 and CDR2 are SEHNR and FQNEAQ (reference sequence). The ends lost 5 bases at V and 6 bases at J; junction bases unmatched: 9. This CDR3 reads CASSQRQGEVDTQYF. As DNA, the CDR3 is TGTGCCAGCAGCCAACGACAGGGGGAGGTGGATACGCAGTATTTT.

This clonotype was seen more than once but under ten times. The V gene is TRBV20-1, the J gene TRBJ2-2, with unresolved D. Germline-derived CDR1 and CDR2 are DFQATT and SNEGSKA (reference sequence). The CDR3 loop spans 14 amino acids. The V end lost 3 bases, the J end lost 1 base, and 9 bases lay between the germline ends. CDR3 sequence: CSASSLVNTGELFF. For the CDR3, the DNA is TGCAGTGCTAGTAGTCTTGTGAACACCGGGGAGCTGTTTTTT.

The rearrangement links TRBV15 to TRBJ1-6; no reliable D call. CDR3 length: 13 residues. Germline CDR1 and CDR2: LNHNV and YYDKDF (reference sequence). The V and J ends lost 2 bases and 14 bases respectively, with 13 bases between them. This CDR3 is CATSRSRVSSLHF. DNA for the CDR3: TGTGCCACCAGCAGATCCCGCGTCTCGTCCCTCCACTTT.

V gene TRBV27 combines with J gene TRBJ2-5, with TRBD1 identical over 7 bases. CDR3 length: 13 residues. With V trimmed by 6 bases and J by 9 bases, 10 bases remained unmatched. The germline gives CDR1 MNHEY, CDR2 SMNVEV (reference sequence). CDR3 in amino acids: CASRSVTTGPQYF. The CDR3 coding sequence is TGTGCCAGCAGGTCGGTGACGACAGGGCCCCAGTACTTC.

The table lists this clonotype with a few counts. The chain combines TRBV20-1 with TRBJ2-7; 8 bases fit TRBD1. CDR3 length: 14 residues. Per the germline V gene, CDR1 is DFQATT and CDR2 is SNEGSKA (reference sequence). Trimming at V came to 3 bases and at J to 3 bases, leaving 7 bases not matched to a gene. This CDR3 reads CSARDRQGNYEQYF. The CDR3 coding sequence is TGCAGTGCTAGGGACCGACAGGGGAACTACGAGCAGTACTTC.

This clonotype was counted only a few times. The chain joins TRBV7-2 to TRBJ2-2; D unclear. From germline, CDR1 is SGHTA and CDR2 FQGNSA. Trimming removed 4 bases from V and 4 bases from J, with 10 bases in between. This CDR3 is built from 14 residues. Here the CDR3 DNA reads TGTGCCAGCAGCTCCCCTACACGCACCGGGGAGCTGTTTTTT. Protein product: CASSSPTRTGELFF. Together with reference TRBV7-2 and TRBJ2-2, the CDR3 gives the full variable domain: GAGVSQSPSNKVTEKGKDVELRCDPISGHTALYWYRQSLGQGLEFLIYFQGNSAPDKSGLPSDRFSAERTGGSVSTLTIQRTQQEDSAVYLCASSSPTRTGELFFGEGSRLTVL.

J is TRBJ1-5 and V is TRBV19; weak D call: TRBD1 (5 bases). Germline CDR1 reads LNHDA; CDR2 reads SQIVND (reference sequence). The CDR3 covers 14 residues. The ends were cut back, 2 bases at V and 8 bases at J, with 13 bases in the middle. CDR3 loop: CASSILQGGEPQHF. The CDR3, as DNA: TGTGCCAGTAGTATACTCCAGGGTGGTGAGCCCCAGCATTTT.

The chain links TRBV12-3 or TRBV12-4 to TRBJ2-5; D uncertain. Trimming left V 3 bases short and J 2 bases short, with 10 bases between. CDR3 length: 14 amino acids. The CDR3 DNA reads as TGTGCCAGCAGTTTGAAGGCAGGACAAGAGACCCAGTACTTC. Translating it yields CASSLKAGQETQYF.

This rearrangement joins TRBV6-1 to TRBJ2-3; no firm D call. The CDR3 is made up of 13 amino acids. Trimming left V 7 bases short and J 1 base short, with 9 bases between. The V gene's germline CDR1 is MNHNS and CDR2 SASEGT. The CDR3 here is CASIPSGTDTQYF. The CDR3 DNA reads TGTGCCAGCATCCCCAGCGGCACAGATACGCAGTATTTT.